This T cell receptor beta chain was sequenced for a study of PD-1 blockade in classical Hodgkin lymphoma. About the research overall: Patients were administered nivolumab (3 mg/kg intravenously) every 2 weeks.

Only a few counts were recorded for this clone. The antigen remains undetermined. Every patient relapsed after autologous stem cell transplantation, and brentuximab vedotin exposure varied. Study observations and caveats: Patients who began taking nivolumab under 1 year after ASCT were left out.

In germline, CDR1 is LGHNA, CDR2 YSLEER. The CDR3 is 16 amino acids. The V end was cut by 4 bases, the J end by 9 bases, with 22 bases between. Profiling relied on immunoSEQ multiplex PCR, and the TCRdb table lists in-frame clones only, not all of them. Found here are around 150,000 clones, around 73% of them singletons; the top ten hold roughly 9.2%. This chain uses TRBV4-3 with TRBJ2-1; D possibly uses TRBD1 or TRBD2 (6 bases each). The sample was peripheral blood mononuclear cells (PBMCs), taken before the second cycle of nivolumab. This TCR was sampled from a human donor with classical Hodgkin lymphoma. The CDR3: CASSPYVGRTVPEQFF. The CDR3 region has the DNA TGCGCCAGCAGCCCTTATGTGGGGAGGACAGTTCCTGAGCAGTTCTTC.